Listed below are T cell receptor beta chains from one sample, sequenced in a study of blood T cell repertoires in COVID-19. Profiled with immunoSEQ multiplex PCR; TCRdb holds only in-frame clones, not every one. This sample yields some 520,000 clones, of which 80% to 90% are seen a single time; around 0.92% belongs to the top ten. Sequencing used peripheral blood. The receptors come from a man between 18 and 35 years old with COVID-19, enrolled during active disease. Each CDR3 is given with its conserved first and last residue. D genes are given only for firm matches. A clone size is listed for some rows: how often the clone was seen (once, few, many), or a class if it is expanded.

clone_size	v_call	j_call	d_call	cdr3_nt	cdr3_aa
few	TRBV5-1	TRBJ2-7	TRBD1	TGCGCCAGCAGCTCCGTGACAGGGAGCTACGAGCAGTACTTC	CASSSVTGSYEQYF
.	TRBV19	TRBJ2-1	TRBD2	TGTGCCAGTAGTAAGACTAGCCGGGACAATGAGCAGTTCTTC	CASSKTSRDNEQFF
.	TRBV5-1	TRBJ1-6	.	TGCGCCAGCAGCTCCCAGGGGAGGGATTCACCCCTCCACTTT	CASSSQGRDSPLHF
.	TRBV7-8	TRBJ1-6	.	TGTGCCAGCAGCTTAGTTGGGGGGGGCGGTTCACCCCTCCACTTT	CASSLVGGGGSPLHF
.	TRBV7-9	TRBJ1-2	.	TGTGCCAGCAGCTTTACAGGGATTAACTATGGCTACACCTTC	CASSFTGINYGYTF
.	TRBV5-1	TRBJ2-3	TRBD1	TGCGCCAGCAGCTTCGGGACAGTCCGAGATACGCAGTATTTT	CASSFGTVRDTQYF
.	TRBV21-1	TRBJ2-7	.	TGTGCCAGCAGAAAGCGGGAGCAAAGCTCCTACGAGCAGTACTTC	CASRKREQSSYEQYF
.	TRBV6-4	TRBJ2-2	TRBD1	TGTGCCAGCAGTGACACAGGGGCGAGGACCGGGGAGCTGTTTTTT	CASSDTGARTGELFF
once	TRBV4-1	TRBJ1-6	.	TGCGCCAGCAGCCAATGGACAGAGGCTTCACCCCTCCACTTT	CASSQWTEASPLHF
few	TRBV4-1	TRBJ1-1	.	TGCGCCAGCAGCCAAGATGTCCAGGTATACACTGAAGCTTTCTTT	CASSQDVQVYTEAFF
.	TRBV6-2/TRBV6-3	TRBJ2-7	.	TGTGCCAGCAGCCAGACAGTCTACGAGCAGTACTTC	CASSQTVYEQYF
.	TRBV4-2	TRBJ1-6	TRBD1	TGTGCCAGCAGCCAAGGGACAGGGGCCTCTTTGGGTTCACCCCTCCACTTT	CASSQGTGASLGSPLHF
.	TRBV19	TRBJ2-7	TRBD2	TGTGCCAGTAGTATTTCGGGGGGTTACTACGAGCAGTACTTC	CASSISGGYYEQYF
few	TRBV11-2	TRBJ2-5	TRBD2	TGTGCCAGCAGCTTACTCGCCTGGGGAGCGGGGAGACAAGAGACCCAGTACTTC	CASSLLAWGAGRQETQYF
.	TRBV5-1	TRBJ2-3	.	TGCGCCAGCGGCAGGGGAGGGCCCACAGATACGCAGTATTTT	CASGRGGPTDTQYF
.	TRBV5-1	TRBJ1-3	.	TGCGCCAGCAGCTTGGAGTGGCGGGTTAGGGCTGGAAACACCATATATTTT	CASSLEWRVRAGNTIYF
.	TRBV7-8	TRBJ1-1	.	TGTGCCAGCAGCCCGTCTGGGGGACTTGAAGCTTTCTTT	CASSPSGGLEAFF
.	TRBV5-8	TRBJ1-5	.	TGTGCCAGCAGCTGGCAGGAGGATCAGCCCCAGCATTTT	CASSWQEDQPQHF
.	TRBV27	TRBJ2-2	TRBD1	TGTGCCAGCAGTCGACAGGGGGGTTACACCGGGGAGCTGTTTTTT	CASSRQGGYTGELFF
.	TRBV6-5	TRBJ2-5	TRBD2	TGTGCCAGCAGTTTCTCCTCTAGCGGGGCAAACACCCAGTACTTC	CASSFSSSGANTQYF
.	TRBV29-1	TRBJ1-1	.	TGCAGCGGTACAGGCGGTTGGGACACTGAAGCTTTCTTT	CSGTGGWDTEAFF
.	TRBV28	TRBJ2-3	.	TGTGCCAGCAGTTTAAGTTCTAGCCGAGGCCCCACAGATACGCAGTATTTT	CASSLSSSRGPTDTQYF
.	TRBV20-1	TRBJ2-3	.	TGCAGTGCTAGTGGGGAAGGGGCGGGGAGCACAGATACGCAGTATTTT	CSASGEGAGSTDTQYF
.	TRBV10-2	TRBJ2-7	TRBD2	TGCGCCAGCAGTGTAGGCGGGAGGAGAAACGAGCAGTACTTC	CASSVGGRRNEQYF
once	TRBV15	TRBJ2-7	TRBD1	TGTGCCACCAGCAGAGGGGGACAGGGGGCAAGTAGAGAGCAGTACTTC	CATSRGGQGASREQYF
.	TRBV12-3/TRBV12-4	TRBJ2-2	TRBD2	TGTGCCAGCAGTTCCGGACTAGCGGAGCTGTTTTTT	CASSSGLAELFF
.	TRBV6-1	TRBJ2-7	.	TGTGCCAGCAGTGAGGGGGGGCGGACCTACGAGCAGTACTTC	CASSEGGRTYEQYF
.	TRBV7-9	TRBJ1-3	.	TGTGCCAGCAGCCCTCGACAGGACTCTGGAAACACCATATATTTT	CASSPRQDSGNTIYF
.	TRBV9	TRBJ1-5	TRBD1	TGTGCCAGCAGCGAGACAGGGGGCAATCAGCCCCAGCATTTT	CASSETGGNQPQHF
.	TRBV10-1	TRBJ1-1	.	TGCGCCAGCAGTGATGGGGGGGTGGACACTGAAGCTTTCTTT	CASSDGGVDTEAFF
.	TRBV5-4	TRBJ2-1	TRBD2	TGTGCCAGCAGCTGGGGTCCTAGCGGGACGTACAATGAGCAGTTCTTC	CASSWGPSGTYNEQFF
.	TRBV27	TRBJ2-1	TRBD2	TGTGCCAGCAGTTCTAGGACTAGCGGGGGGAACTATGTCTACAATGAGCAGTTCTTC	CASSSRTSGGNYVYNEQFF
.	TRBV5-1	TRBJ2-1	TRBD2	TGCGCCAGCAGCTTCCGGGGACTAGCGGACAATGAGCAGTTCTTC	CASSFRGLADNEQFF
.	TRBV9	TRBJ1-4	TRBD1	TGTGCCAGCAGCCCCCGGGACAGAGTTAATGAAAAACTGTTTTTT	CASSPRDRVNEKLFF
.	TRBV12-3/TRBV12-4	TRBJ2-7	.	TGTGCCAGCAGCCCTCTAGGTTACGAGCAGTACTTC	CASSPLGYEQYF
.	TRBV12-3/TRBV12-4	TRBJ1-2	.	TGTGCCAGCAGTTTAGAGGTGGGCGGCTACACCTTC	CASSLEVGGYTF
once	TRBV12-3/TRBV12-4	TRBJ2-1	TRBD2	TGTGCCAGCAAGGGGACTAGCCCCAATGAGCAGTTCTTC	CASKGTSPNEQFF
.	TRBV25-1	TRBJ1-1	TRBD1	TGTGCCAGCAGTGAATCTCCAGGGGGTATAGCTGAAGCTTTCTTT	CASSESPGGIAEAFF
.	TRBV19	TRBJ1-2	TRBD1	TGTGCCAGTAGTATCCGGACAGGGGTGGATGGCTACACCTTC	CASSIRTGVDGYTF
.	TRBV3-1/TRBV3-2	TRBJ2-1	TRBD2	TGTGCCAGCAGCCGAAAGCGACTAGCGGGGGGGAAGCAGTTCTTC	CASSRKRLAGGKQFF
.	TRBV9	TRBJ1-4	TRBD1	TGTGCCAGCAGCGTAACGACAGGGACTAATGAAAAACTGTTTTTT	CASSVTTGTNEKLFF
.	TRBV5-1	TRBJ1-2	.	TGCGCCAGCAGCTTTGCTCCAAGCGACTATGGCTACACCTTC	CASSFAPSDYGYTF
.	TRBV5-6	TRBJ1-2	TRBD1	TGTGCCAGCAGCTTGGGACCCCCGACAGGGATGCACTATGGCTACACCTTC	CASSLGPPTGMHYGYTF
once	TRBV2	TRBJ2-2	TRBD2	TGTGCCAGCAGTGAACAAGGACTAGCAACCGGGGAGCTGTTTTTT	CASSEQGLATGELFF
.	TRBV7-8	TRBJ1-1	.	TGTGCCAGCAGCTTAGCGGGCAGGGCCCCTGAAGCTTTCTTT	CASSLAGRAPEAFF
.	TRBV12-3/TRBV12-4	TRBJ1-1	.	TGTGCCAGCAGTCGACAGCACACTGAAGCTTTCTTT	CASSRQHTEAFF
.	TRBV3-1/TRBV3-2	TRBJ2-2	.	TGTGCCAGCAGCCAAGTTTCCGGGATTGTCAAAGGCGGGGAGCTGTTTTTT	CASSQVSGIVKGGELFF
.	TRBV29-1	TRBJ1-2	TRBD1	TGCAGCGCAACAGGGGACTATGGCTACACCTTC	CSATGDYGYTF
.	TRBV4-2	TRBJ2-3	.	TGTGCCAGCAGCCAACTAACGGGGAGCACAGATACGCAGTATTTT	CASSQLTGSTDTQYF
.	TRBV7-9	TRBJ2-2	.	TGTGCCAGCAGCTACACGTCCGGGGAGCTGTTTTTT	CASSYTSGELFF